These 16 T cell receptor beta chains originate from one sample sequenced in a study of a mutant IDH1 vaccine in newly diagnosed glioma. These TCRs are of unknown antigen specificity. Indicated time point: week 5, during vaccination. Doses consisted of 300 ug of mutant IDH1 20-mer peptide each, paired with topical imiquimod. The protocol was immunoSEQ multiplex PCR, while the TCRdb copy is restricted to in-frame clones and leaves out a portion. The sample has fewer than 40,000 clones, 50% to 60% seen once; the top ten hold about 11%. The sequencing here drew on PBMCs, taken from a glioma patient whose treatment included an IDH1 peptide vaccine. These TCRs come from a woman aged 18-29 years with glioma.

This clone was seen a few times. The genes are TRBV2 and TRBJ2-3; 9 bases line up with TRBD2. This CDR3 comprises 16 residues. CDR1 SNHLY and CDR2 FYNNEI come from the germline V gene. The junction had 1 base not matched to a gene; V was cut back by 0 bases and J by 0 bases. The CDR3 DNA reads as TGTGCCAGCAGTGAAGCGGGACTAGCTAGCACAGATACGCAGTATTTT. Encoded protein: CASSEAGLASTDTQYF.

The rearrangement joins TRBV28 to TRBJ2-3; TRBD2 agrees at 8 bases. V lost 3 bases and J lost 0; bases outside the gene matches: 8. This CDR3 is 17 amino acids long. The germline V gene encodes CDR1 MDHEN and CDR2 SYDVKM. CDR3 in amino acids: CASSFLELAESTDTQYF. The CDR3 nucleotides read TGTGCCAGCAGTTTTCTAGAACTAGCGGAAAGCACAGATACGCAGTATTTT.

The rearrangement uses TRBV28 and TRBJ1-4; D is unresolved. Germline loops: CDR1 MDHEN, CDR2 SYDVKM. V shed 5 bases and J shed 1 base, with 17 bases lying between them. The length of the CDR3 is 17 residues. The CDR3 sequence is CASSLITVSGTNEKLFF. The CDR3 coding sequence is TGTGCCAGCAGTCTTATCACCGTGTCTGGAACTAATGAAAAACTGTTTTTT.

The count of this clone is one. This chain connects TRBV28 to TRBJ2-1; the match to TRBD2 covers 10 bases. The CDR3 covers 14 residues. After removal of 8 bases from V and 1 base from J, the junction contained 2 bases not matched to a gene. Looked up from germline, CDR1 is MDHEN and CDR2 is SYDVKM. This CDR3 is CASLAGASYNEQFF. In DNA form, the CDR3 reads TGTGCCAGCCTAGCGGGAGCTTCCTACAATGAGCAGTTCTTC. Together with reference TRBV28 and TRBJ2-1, the CDR3 gives the full variable domain: DVKVTQSSRYLVKRTGEKVFLECVQDMDHENMFWYRQDPGLGLRLIYFSYDVKMKEKGDIPEGYSVSREKKERFSLILESASTNQTSMYLCASLAGASYNEQFFGPGTRLTVL.

This clone has just one count. CDR3 bases: TGTGCCAGCAGTTTAGGTCACACTGAAGCTTTCTTT. The encoded protein is CASSLGHTEAFF. The chain joins TRBV28 to TRBJ1-1; D is uncertain. The CDR3 covers 12 residues. Per germline, CDR1 MDHEN and CDR2 SYDVKM. V was trimmed by 2 bases and J by 3 bases, leaving 4 bases between them.

This clone was seen once. The chain joins TRBV6-5 to TRBJ1-1; a weak D match, TRBD1 (5 bases). V dropped 6 bases and J dropped 0 bases, with 8 bases sitting between them. The CDR3 loop spans 13 amino acids. Germline CDR1 reads MNHEY; CDR2 reads SVGAGI. CDR3 DNA: TGTGCCAGCAGGACAGCTATGAACACTGAAGCTTTCTTT. Its translation is CASRTAMNTEAFF.

J is TRBJ1-4 and V is TRBV5-5; D perhaps matches TRBD1 (6 bases). The CDR3 runs 14 residues. V was clipped by 3 bases and J by 6 bases, with 12 bases between them. Looked up from germline, CDR1 is SGHKS and CDR2 is YYEKEE (reference sequence). The CDR3 spells CASSSWDMDEKLFF. DNA for the CDR3: TGTGCCAGCAGCTCATGGGACATGGATGAAAAACTGTTTTTT. Looking up the rest from reference TRBV5-5 and TRBJ1-4 gives the full variable domain: DAGVTQSPTHLIKTRGQQVTLRCSPISGHKSVSWYQQVLGQGPQFIFQYYEKEERGRGNFPDRFSARQFPNYSSELNVNALLLGDSALYLCASSSWDMDEKLFFGSGTQLSVL.

This chain links TRBV11-2 with TRBJ1-1, with D perhaps TRBD1 (6 bases). Per the germline V gene, CDR1 is SGHAT and CDR2 is FQNNGV. The CDR3 spans 16 residues. V was clipped by 4 bases and J by 1 base, with 16 bases between them. The CDR3 here is CASSSLKGGRNTEAFF. Here the CDR3 DNA reads TGTGCCAGCAGCTCCTTAAAGGGGGGCAGGAACACTGAAGCTTTCTTT.

The chain employs TRBV7-9 and TRBJ1-5; D is perhaps TRBD1 (6 bases). Trimming pared 1 base from V and 4 bases from J, leaving 8 bases between. There are 14 residues in the CDR3. Per germline, CDR1 SEHNR and CDR2 FQNEAQ (reference sequence). This CDR3 is CASSLGTGNQPQHF. The DNA of the CDR3 is TGTGCCAGCAGCTTAGGTACAGGGAATCAGCCCCAGCATTTT.

The CDR3 sequence is CAISETRQNGYTF. CDR3 in DNA: TGTGCCATCAGTGAGACAAGACAGAATGGCTACACCTTC. The chain carries TRBV10-3 and TRBJ1-2; D possibly corresponds to TRBD1 (5 bases). V was cut by 2 bases and J by 6 bases, with 10 bases left in between. Looked up from germline, CDR1 is ENHRY and CDR2 is SYGVKD. This CDR3 region has 13 residues.

CDR3 region: CASSREERYNEQFF. CDR3 nucleotide sequence: TGCGCCAGCAGCAGAGAAGAGAGGTACAATGAGCAGTTCTTC. The V gene is TRBV4-1, the J gene TRBJ2-1; D uncertain. V was shortened by 5 bases and J by 4 bases, with 12 bases between the two germline ends. The CDR3 runs 14 residues. Per germline, CDR1 MGHRA and CDR2 YSYEKL.

The chain employs TRBV27 and TRBJ2-4; D not resolved. Trimming removed 5 bases from V and 0 bases from J, with 14 bases in between. This CDR3 is built from 16 residues. Germline V gene data show CDR1 as MNHEY and CDR2 as SMNVEV (reference sequence). The CDR3 DNA is TGTGCCAGCAGTGGGGATGTTGGCGGAGCCAAAAACATTCAGTACTTC. Its protein is CASSGDVGGAKNIQYF.

This clone was observed a few times. This chain connects TRBV6-5 to TRBJ2-1; TRBD2 matches at 10 bases. V lost 7 bases and J lost 5; bases outside the gene matches: 8. The CDR3 extends over 15 amino acids. Germline V gene sequence: CDR1 MNHEY, CDR2 SVGAGI. For the CDR3, the DNA is TGTGCCAGCACCGCCGGGACTAGCGCCCACAATGAGCAGTTCTTC. Its translation is CASTAGTSAHNEQFF.

The V and J genes are TRBV21-1 and TRBJ2-7; whether TRBD2, the table's D call, matches the DNA was not checked. TRBV21-1 is an annotated pseudogene. The CDR3 is made up of 15 amino acids. The CDR3 DNA sequence: TGTGCCAGCAGCATACGTGTGGAGGCAAGAGGCGAGCAGTACTTC. Protein sequence: CASSIRVEARGEQYF.

DNA of the CDR3: TGCGCCAGCAGCCAAACAAGGGATTCACCCCTCCACTTT. Translation: CASSQTRDSPLHF. V is TRBV4-3 and J is TRBJ1-6; D remains ambiguous. V was cut by 2 bases and J by 8 bases, with 7 bases left in between. CDR3 length: 13 amino acids. The germline V gene has CDR1 LGHNA and CDR2 YSLEER.

V usage is TRBV7-8 and J usage is TRBJ1-2; possibly TRBD1 for D (6 bases). Germline values: CDR1 SGHVS, CDR2 FQNEAQ. This CDR3 comprises 14 residues. Deletions cut 4 bases from V and 3 bases from J, with 12 bases between. The CDR3 DNA is TGTGCCAGCAGCTCAGCAGGGGAACACTATGGCTACACCTTC. Its translation: CASSSAGEHYGYTF.